These T cell receptor beta chains were read from a single sample in a study of shared clonotypes between healthy human individuals. Measured with immunoSEQ multiplex PCR; TCRdb has only the in-frame clones, and not every one. The table lists 1.5 million to 2.5 million clones, around 96% of them singletons, with less than 1.5% in the top ten. The specimen sequenced was naive CD8+ T cells sorted from blood. Source of these receptors: a man younger than 35 in good health. Both conserved end residues are part of each CDR3. D genes are given only for firm matches. Clone sizes are given selectively: once, few, many, or a class where the clone is expanded.

J,length,V,size,D,DNA,CDR3
TRBJ1-2,12,TRBV6-5,-,-,TGTGCCAGCAAAGGGGGGGTGGATGGCTACACCTTC,CASKGGVDGYTF
TRBJ2-1,14,TRBV5-5,-,-,TGTGCCAGCAGCTTGCGGGACTTCTTCGATGAGCAGTTCTTC,CASSLRDFFDEQFF
TRBJ2-7,15,TRBV7-2,-,TRBD2,TGTGCCAGCAGCTTAGGGCTAGCGGGAGTCCACGAGCAGTACTTC,CASSLGLAGVHEQYF
TRBJ2-7,13,TRBV30,-,-,TGTGCCTGGAGTGCCAGGGAGATAAACGAGCAGTACTTC,CAWSAREINEQYF
TRBJ1-2,13,TRBV6-5,-,TRBD1,TGTGCCAGCAGTTACGGACCGCGACAGGGCCCCACCTTC,CASSYGPRQGPTF
TRBJ1-5,16,TRBV28,-,-,TGTGCCAGCAGTTTAGGTCGGGATTATAGCAATCAGCCCCAGCATTTT,CASSLGRDYSNQPQHF
TRBJ1-1,14,TRBV27,-,-,TGTGCCAGCAGTCCGAATCCAACGCGCACTGAAGCTTTCTTT,CASSPNPTRTEAFF
TRBJ2-1,20,TRBV13,-,TRBD2,TGTGCCAGCAGCGCGAGGTCTGGGTGGGCGGGAGCGCTCTCCTACAATGAGCAGTTCTTC,CASSARSGWAGALSYNEQFF
TRBJ1-2,15,TRBV30,once,TRBD1,TGTGCCTGGAGTGTACTTTCCGGGACAGGAGATGGCTACACCTTC,CAWSVLSGTGDGYTF
TRBJ2-7,15,TRBV10-3,-,TRBD2,TGTGCCATCAGTGAGCCGGCTAGCGGATCCTACGAGCAGTACTTC,CAISEPASGSYEQYF
TRBJ2-5,12,TRBV30,-,-,TGTGCCTGGAGTGCTGTCAGGGGGACCCAGTACTTC,CAWSAVRGTQYF
TRBJ1-1,13,TRBV7-6,-,TRBD1,TGTGCCAGCAGCCCTGACAGGGGCGTTGAAGCTTTCTTT,CASSPDRGVEAFF
TRBJ2-7,14,TRBV6-1,-,TRBD1,TGTGCCAGCAGTGAAACGACAGGGTGGCGCGAGCAGTACTTC,CASSETTGWREQYF
TRBJ1-2,17,TRBV2,-,-,TGTGCCAGCAGTGAACGGGCAGGGATCTTCTTATCAGATGGCTACACCTTC,CASSERAGIFLSDGYTF
TRBJ2-1,13,TRBV14,-,TRBD1,TGTGCCAGCAGCCTAACAGGGGACAATGAGCAGTTCTTC,CASSLTGDNEQFF
TRBJ2-7,15,TRBV15,-,TRBD1,TGTGCCACCAGCCAAGGACAGGGGGCAACCTACGAGCAGTACTTC,CATSQGQGATYEQYF
TRBJ2-7,13,TRBV19,-,-,TGTGCCAGTAGTATTGGGCTGGCCTACGAGCAGTACTTC,CASSIGLAYEQYF
TRBJ2-2,14,TRBV4-1,-,-,TGCGCCAGCAGCCAAGTGGGGCGCCCCGGGGAGCTGTTTTTT,CASSQVGRPGELFF
TRBJ2-7,16,TRBV27,-,TRBD2,TGTGCCAGCAGTTCCCTTATGGGACTAGCGGCGATGGAGCAGTACTTC,CASSSLMGLAAMEQYF
TRBJ2-3,10,TRBV21-1,-,-,TGTGCCAGCATTGAGGGTACGCAGTATTTT,CASIEGTQYF
TRBJ2-3,13,TRBV27,once,-,TGTGCCAGCAGTCCGGGACTCCTAGATACGCAGTATTTT,CASSPGLLDTQYF
TRBJ2-7,12,TRBV5-6,-,-,TGTGCCACCTCAGGGGGGGACTACGAGCAGTACTTC,CATSGGDYEQYF
TRBJ2-7,12,TRBV13,once,-,TGTGCCAGCAGCCCCCATCTCCACGAGCAGTACTTC,CASSPHLHEQYF
TRBJ2-5,15,TRBV5-1,-,TRBD2,TGCGCCAGCAGCTTGGGGCTAGCGGGGCTGGAGACCCAGTACTTC,CASSLGLAGLETQYF
TRBJ2-1,15,TRBV4-3,-,-,TGCGCCAGCAGCCAAGATCGTTTGGGTTCCAATGAGCAGTTCTTC,CASSQDRLGSNEQFF
TRBJ2-6,14,TRBV19,-,-,TGTGCCAGTAGCAAGGTGTCCGGGGCCAACGTCCTGACTTTC,CASSKVSGANVLTF
TRBJ1-1,15,TRBV2,-,-,TGTGCCAGCAGTGAGGGTTTAGGGATGAACACTGAAGCTTTCTTT,CASSEGLGMNTEAFF
TRBJ2-1,14,TRBV27,-,TRBD1,TGTGCCAGCAGTCCCGGGACAGGGGACAATGAGCAGTTCTTC,CASSPGTGDNEQFF
TRBJ2-1,15,TRBV4-3,-,TRBD1,TGCGCCAGCAGCCCACAGGGGAGCTCCTACAATGAGCAGTTCTTC,CASSPQGSSYNEQFF
TRBJ1-5,17,TRBV21-1,-,-,TGTGCCAGCAGTACCTCTCTGAAGGGACGTTTGTATCAGCCCCAGCATTTT,CASSTSLKGRLYQPQHF
TRBJ2-5,14,TRBV25-1,-,-,TGTGCCAGCAGTGGCGCGGGGTTTGGAGAGACCCAGTACTTC,CASSGAGFGETQYF
TRBJ1-4,15,TRBV10-3,-,-,TGTGCCATCAGTGAGCGACAGGTCGATAATGAAAAACTGTTTTTT,CAISERQVDNEKLFF
TRBJ1-1,15,TRBV6-1,-,-,TGTGCCAGCAGTGTAACGACATATATGAACACTGAAGCTTTCTTT,CASSVTTYMNTEAFF
TRBJ2-3,15,TRBV27,-,-,TGTGCCAGCAGTTTATCGCCGCGGGGCACAGATACGCAGTATTTT,CASSLSPRGTDTQYF
TRBJ2-7,16,TRBV14,once,-,TGTGCCAGCAGCCAAGAGGGTGGACAGCGGATCTACGAGCAGTACTTC,CASSQEGGQRIYEQYF
TRBJ2-1,16,TRBV9,once,TRBD2,TGTGCCAGCAGCCCCCGGACTAGCGGGGTTTACAATGAGCAGTTCTTC,CASSPRTSGVYNEQFF
TRBJ2-7,14,TRBV4-1,-,-,TGCGCCAGCAGCCAAAACAGGGTAACCTACGAGCAGTACTTC,CASSQNRVTYEQYF
TRBJ1-1,11,TRBV28,once,-,TGTGCCAGCAGTCTAAGCGGTGAAGCTTTCTTT,CASSLSGEAFF
TRBJ1-4,16,TRBV19,-,-,TGTGCCAGTAGTATCGGCAGAGGCTGGGATAATGAAAAACTGTTTTTT,CASSIGRGWDNEKLFF
TRBJ2-1,19,TRBV9,-,TRBD2,TGTGCCAGCAGCGTAGAACCTAGCGGGAGTTGGAGCCTCTACAATGAGCAGTTCTTC,CASSVEPSGSWSLYNEQFF
TRBJ2-7,14,TRBV27,-,-,TGTGCCAGCAGTTTATCCGGCGGTTCGTTTGAGCAGTACTTC,CASSLSGGSFEQYF
TRBJ1-1,15,TRBV6-6,-,TRBD1,TGTGCCAGCAGTTACCTCAGGGGGGAATACACTGAAGCTTTCTTT,CASSYLRGEYTEAFF
TRBJ2-3,13,TRBV6-5,-,-,TGTGCCAGCACCTATTCCCGGGGCGATACGCAGTATTTT,CASTYSRGDTQYF
TRBJ1-1,16,TRBV10-3,-,TRBD1,TGTGCCATGCGCCGCGGGACAGGGTATCTGAACACTGAAGCTTTCTTT,CAMRRGTGYLNTEAFF
TRBJ1-6,14,TRBV4-3,-,-,TGCGCCAGCAGCTATATACCCCCTGGGTCACCCCTCCACTTT,CASSYIPPGSPLHF
TRBJ2-7,12,TRBV19,-,-,TGTGCCAGTAGTATGTTAGGGTTCGAGCAGTACTTC,CASSMLGFEQYF
TRBJ2-1,14,TRBV30,-,-,TGTGCCTGGAGTGTAGGGGCTAACCACAATGAGCAGTTCTTC,CAWSVGANHNEQFF
TRBJ1-2,15,TRBV5-4,-,-,TGTGCCAGCACATACCCAGGGAGTGGGGCACCTGGCTACACCTTC,CASTYPGSGAPGYTF
TRBJ2-7,14,TRBV19,-,-,TGTGCCAGTAGTATTTCGGGGAGCTCCTACGAGCAGTACTTC,CASSISGSSYEQYF
TRBJ2-5,17,TRBV5-4,-,-,TGTGCCACCGCAGAGGGGGGGATCACCCGGCTCCAAGAGACCCAGTACTTC,CATAEGGITRLQETQYF
TRBJ2-1,14,TRBV10-3,-,TRBD2,TGTGCCATCCTCGCGGGGGGACCTGGTACTGAGCAGTTCTTC,CAILAGGPGTEQFF
TRBJ2-5,17,TRBV27,once,TRBD2,TGTGCCAGCAGTTTAATGGTAGCGGGGGGGCCGGATGAGACCCAGTACTTC,CASSLMVAGGPDETQYF